The sequence of this TCR beta chain was determined in a study of response to subunit inactivated influenza vaccine. TCRdb recomputed calls from the RT-PCR reads with MiXCR, one row per CDR3 protein. This sample has around 520,000 distinct CDR3 sequences, with 12% found just once. There are a few counts of this clonotype. What it binds is not known. General observations from the study: The authors proposed limited new T cell recruitment per seasonal influenza vaccination.

The TCR originated in a man over 45 who received an inactivated influenza vaccine. Material: PBMCs from blood, obtained on the day of vaccination.

In DNA, the CDR3 is TGTGCCAGCAGCTTTTCCGGGACAGGAGATGAGCAGTTCTTC. This encodes CASSFSGTGDEQFF. The rearrangement uses TRBV7-3 and TRBJ2-1, with 8 nucleotides matching TRBD1. The CDR3 consists of 14 residues. CDR1 is SGHTA, CDR2 FQGTGA, per germline. J gave up 8 bases and V 3 bases, and 6 bases lay outside the gene matches. Using reference TRBV7-3 and TRBJ2-1 for the parts outside the CDR3, the full variable domain is GAGVSQTPSNKVTEKGKYVELRCDPISGHTALYWYRQSLGQGPEFLIYFQGTGAADDSGLPNDRFFAVRPEGSVSTLKIQRTERGDSAVYLCASSFSGTGDEQFFGPGTRLTVL.